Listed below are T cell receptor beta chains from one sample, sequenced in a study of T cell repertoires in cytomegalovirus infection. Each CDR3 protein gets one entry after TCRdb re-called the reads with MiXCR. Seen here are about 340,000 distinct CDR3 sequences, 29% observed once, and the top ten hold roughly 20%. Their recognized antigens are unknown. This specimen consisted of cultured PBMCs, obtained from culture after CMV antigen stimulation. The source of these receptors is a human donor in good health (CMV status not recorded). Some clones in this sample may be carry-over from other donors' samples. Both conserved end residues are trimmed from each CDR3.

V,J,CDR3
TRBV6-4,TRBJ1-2,ASSDSPRTAYGYT
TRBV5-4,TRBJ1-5,ASSLELGAQH
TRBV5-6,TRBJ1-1,ASRRAGEAF
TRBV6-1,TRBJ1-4,ASTKTSATNEKLF
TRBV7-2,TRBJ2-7,ASSSRGISYEQY
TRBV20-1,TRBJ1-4,SASPPGGEKLF
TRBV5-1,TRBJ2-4,ASSSGTGAKNIQY
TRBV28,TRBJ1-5,ASSRGRFSNQPQH
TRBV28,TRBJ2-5,ASSLGLAGLETQY
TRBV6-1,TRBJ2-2,ASGGGGVNTGELF
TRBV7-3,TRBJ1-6,ASSLDSRSYNSPLH
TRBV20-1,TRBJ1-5,SARTVANQPQH
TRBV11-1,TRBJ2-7,ASSLFKGSYEQY
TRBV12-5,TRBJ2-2,ASGLVVGGTGELF
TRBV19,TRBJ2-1,ASQGSSGSYNEQF
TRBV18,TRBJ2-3,ASSPRTDTQY
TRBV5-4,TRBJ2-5,ASSLEGKETQY
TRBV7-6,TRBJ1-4,ASSLAAVPGQALSNEKLF
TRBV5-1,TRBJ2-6,ASSRGQGGSGANVLT
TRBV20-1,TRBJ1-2,SALRAGMGYGYT
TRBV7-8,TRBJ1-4,ASSFILGEEGDKLF
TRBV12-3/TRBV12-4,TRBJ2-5,ASSLAGTPGTQY
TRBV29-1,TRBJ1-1,SVGQYGDTEAF
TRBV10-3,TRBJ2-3,AISGGWGQGSTDTQY
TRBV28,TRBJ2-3,ASSLSSGGATDTQY
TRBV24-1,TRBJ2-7,ATSDPRQGPHEQY
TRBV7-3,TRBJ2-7,ASSLTLAGEQY
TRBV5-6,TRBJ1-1,ASSPFGRGGHTEAF
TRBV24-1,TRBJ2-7,ATSDSEAGGPYEQY
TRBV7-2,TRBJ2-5,ASSLESGQETQY
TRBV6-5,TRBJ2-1,ASRALPRTLGYNEQF
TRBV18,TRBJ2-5,ASHRGLAGTQETQY
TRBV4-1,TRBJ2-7,ASSQAGTTPYEQY